One sample yielded the 3 T cell receptor beta chains listed below, sequenced in a study of control samples from healthy donors and cancer patients. TCRdb's copy holds only in-frame clones and misses some; the assay was immunoSEQ multiplex PCR. The table lists about 83,000 clones, 90% to 95% of them singletons. The sequenced material came from blood. All receptors derive from a man in his fifties in good health.

This clone appeared a single time. The J gene is TRBJ1-5, the V gene TRBV6-1; TRBD1 matches 9 bases. V lost 6 bases and J lost 6; bases outside the gene matches: 9. This CDR3 region has 15 residues. Germline V lookup: CDR1 MNHNS, CDR2 SASEGT. The CDR3 nucleotides read TGTGCCAGCAGACCACAGGGGGCGCAGGGTCAGCCCCAGCATTTT. It specifies CASRPQGAQGQPQHF.

This chain connects TRBV5-1 to TRBJ1-4; TRBD1 is a possible D gene (6 bases). The CDR3 has 18 residues. Per the germline V gene, CDR1 is SGHRS and CDR2 is YFSETQ. Trimming shortened V by 3 bases and J by 0 bases, and 18 bases separated the two germline ends. In nucleotides, the CDR3 is TGCGCCAGCAGCTCCTTTTATGACAGGAGCACAACTAATGAAAAACTGTTTTTT. This translates into CASSSFYDRSTTNEKLFF. The whole variable domain, filled in from reference TRBV5-1 and TRBJ1-4, reads KAGVTQTPRYLIKTRGQQVTLSCSPISGHRSVSWYQQTPGQGLQFLFEYFSETQRNKGNFPGRFSGRQFSNSRSEMNVSTLELGDSALYLCASSSFYDRSTTNEKLFFGSGTQLSVL.

This clone was recorded once. The rearrangement joins TRBV9 to TRBJ1-1; perhaps TRBD1 as D (5 bases). Trimming removed 0 bases at V and 5 bases at J, with 23 bases between. Germline CDR1 SGDLS, CDR2 YYNGEE. The CDR3 loop spans 18 amino acids. The CDR3 DNA reads TGTGCCAGCAGCGTAGGTGGAAGGTCAGGGACCCATAGAACTGAAGCTTTCTTT. The encoded protein is CASSVGGRSGTHRTEAFF.